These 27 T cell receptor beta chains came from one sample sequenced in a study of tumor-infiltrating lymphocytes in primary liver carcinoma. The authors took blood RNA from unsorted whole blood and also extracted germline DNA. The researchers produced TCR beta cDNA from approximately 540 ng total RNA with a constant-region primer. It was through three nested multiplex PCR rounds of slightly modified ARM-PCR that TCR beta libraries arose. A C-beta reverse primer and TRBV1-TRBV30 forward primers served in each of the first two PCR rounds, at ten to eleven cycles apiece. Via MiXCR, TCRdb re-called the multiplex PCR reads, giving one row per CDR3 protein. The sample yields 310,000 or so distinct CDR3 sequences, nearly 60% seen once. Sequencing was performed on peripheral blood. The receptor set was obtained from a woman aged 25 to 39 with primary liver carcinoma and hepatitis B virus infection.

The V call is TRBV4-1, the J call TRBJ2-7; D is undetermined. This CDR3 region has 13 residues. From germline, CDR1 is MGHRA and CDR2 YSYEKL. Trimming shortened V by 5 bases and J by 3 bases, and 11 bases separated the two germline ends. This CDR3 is CASSWISIYEQYF. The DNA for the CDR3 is TGCGCCAGCAGCTGGATAAGCATCTACGAGCAGTACTTC.

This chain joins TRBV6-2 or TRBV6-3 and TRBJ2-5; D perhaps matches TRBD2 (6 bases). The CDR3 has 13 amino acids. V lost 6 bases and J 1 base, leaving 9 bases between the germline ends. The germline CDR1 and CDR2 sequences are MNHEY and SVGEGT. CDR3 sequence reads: CASSRESQETQYF. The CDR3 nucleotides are TGTGCCAGCAGCCGGGAGTCCCAAGAGACCCAGTACTTC.

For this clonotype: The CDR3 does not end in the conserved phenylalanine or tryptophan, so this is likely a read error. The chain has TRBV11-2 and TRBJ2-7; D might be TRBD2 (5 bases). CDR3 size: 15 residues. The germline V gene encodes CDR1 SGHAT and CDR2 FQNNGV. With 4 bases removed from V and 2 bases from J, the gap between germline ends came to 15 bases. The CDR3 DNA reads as TGTGCCAGCAGCTCGACGTGGGAGACCCCCTACGAGCAGTACTCC. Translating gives CASSSTWETPYEQYS.

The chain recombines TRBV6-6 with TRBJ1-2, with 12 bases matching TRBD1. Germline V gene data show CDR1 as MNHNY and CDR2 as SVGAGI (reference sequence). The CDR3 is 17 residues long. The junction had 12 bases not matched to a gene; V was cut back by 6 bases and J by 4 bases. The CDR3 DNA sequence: TGTGCCAGCAGAGGGGCGGGACAGGGGGCGCGAGGCTATGGCTACACCTTC. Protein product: CASRGAGQGARGYGYTF.

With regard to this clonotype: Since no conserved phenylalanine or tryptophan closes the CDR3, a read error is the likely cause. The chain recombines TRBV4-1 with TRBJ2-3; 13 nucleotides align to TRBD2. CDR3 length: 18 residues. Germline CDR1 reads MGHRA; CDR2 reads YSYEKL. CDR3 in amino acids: CASSQDHITSGRVDTQYL. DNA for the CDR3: TGCGCCAGTAGCCAAGACCATATTACTAGCGGGAGGGTGGATACGCAGTATTTA.

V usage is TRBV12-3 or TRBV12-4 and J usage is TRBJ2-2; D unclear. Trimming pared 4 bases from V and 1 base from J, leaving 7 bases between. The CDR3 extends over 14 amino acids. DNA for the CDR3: TGTGCCAGCAGTTATGGTCGGAACACCGGGGAGCTGTTTTTT. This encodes CASSYGRNTGELFF.

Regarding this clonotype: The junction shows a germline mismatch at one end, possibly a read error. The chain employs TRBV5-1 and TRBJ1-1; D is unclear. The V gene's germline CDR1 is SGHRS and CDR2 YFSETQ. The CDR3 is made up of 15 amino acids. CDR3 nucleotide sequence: TGCGCGAGCAGTTTGCATACGGACCGGAACACTGAAGCTTTCTTT. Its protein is CASSLHTDRNTEAFF.

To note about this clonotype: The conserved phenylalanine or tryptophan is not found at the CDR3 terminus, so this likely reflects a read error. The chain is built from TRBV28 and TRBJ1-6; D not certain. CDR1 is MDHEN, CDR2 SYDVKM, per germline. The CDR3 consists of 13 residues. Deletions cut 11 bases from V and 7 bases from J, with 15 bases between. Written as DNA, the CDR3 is TGTGCCGCCACTAGTAAGCGGAATTCACCCCTCCACTCT. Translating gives CAATSKRNSPLHS.

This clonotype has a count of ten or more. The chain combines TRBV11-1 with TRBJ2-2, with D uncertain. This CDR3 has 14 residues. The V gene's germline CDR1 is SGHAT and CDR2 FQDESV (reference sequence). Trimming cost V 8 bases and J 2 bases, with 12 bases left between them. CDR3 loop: CASAATINTGELFF. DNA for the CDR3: TGTGCCAGCGCGGCCACCATTAACACCGGGGAGCTGTTTTTT. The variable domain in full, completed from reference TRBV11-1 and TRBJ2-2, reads EAEVAQSPRYKITEKSQAVAFWCDPISGHATLYWYRQILGQGPELLVQFQDESVVDDSQLPKDRFSAERLKGVDSTLKIQPAELGDSAMYLCASAATINTGELFFGEGSRLTVL.

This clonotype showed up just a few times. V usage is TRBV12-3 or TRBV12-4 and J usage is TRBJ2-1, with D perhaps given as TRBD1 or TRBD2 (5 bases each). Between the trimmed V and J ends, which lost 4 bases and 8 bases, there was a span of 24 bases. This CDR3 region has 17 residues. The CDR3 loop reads CASSSGSPGRLGDEQFF. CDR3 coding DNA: TGTGCCAGCAGTTCAGGTAGCCCCGGACGGCTGGGGGATGAGCAGTTCTTC.

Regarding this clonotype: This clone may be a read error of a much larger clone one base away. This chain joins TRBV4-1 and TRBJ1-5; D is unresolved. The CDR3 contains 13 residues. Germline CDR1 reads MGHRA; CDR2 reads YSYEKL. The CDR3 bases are TGCGCCAGCAACCAAGAATCGGATCAGCCCCAGCATTTT. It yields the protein CASNQESDQPQHF.

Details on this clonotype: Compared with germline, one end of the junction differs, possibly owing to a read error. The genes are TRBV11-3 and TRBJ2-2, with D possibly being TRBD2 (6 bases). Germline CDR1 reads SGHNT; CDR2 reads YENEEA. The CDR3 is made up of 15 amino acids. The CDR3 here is CVSSFLRGNTGELFF. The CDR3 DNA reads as TGTGTCAGCAGCTTCCTCCGGGGGAATACCGGGGAGCTGTTTTTT. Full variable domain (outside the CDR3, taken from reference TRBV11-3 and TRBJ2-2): EAGVVQSPRYKIIEKKQPVAFWCNPISGHNTLYWYLQNLGQGPELLIRYENEEAVDDSQLPKDRFSAERLKGVDSTLKIQPAELGDSAVYLCVSSFLRGNTGELFFGEGSRLTVL.

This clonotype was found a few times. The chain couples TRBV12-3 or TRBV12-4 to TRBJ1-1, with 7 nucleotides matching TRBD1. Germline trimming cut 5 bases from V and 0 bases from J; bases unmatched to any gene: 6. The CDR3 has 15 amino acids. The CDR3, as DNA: TGTGCCAGCAGTCACCGACAGGGTATGAACACTGAAGCTTTCTTT. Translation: CASSHRQGMNTEAFF.

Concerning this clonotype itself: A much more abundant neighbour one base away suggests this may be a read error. Here the CDR3 reads CTSSYTTALNTEAFF. The CDR3 bases are TGTACCAGCAGTTACACGACAGCCCTGAACACTGAAGCTTTCTTT. The chain couples TRBV6-6 to TRBJ1-1, with a tentative D call TRBD1 (5 bases). The germline V gene encodes CDR1 MNHNY and CDR2 SVGAGI (reference sequence). The CDR3 contains 15 residues.

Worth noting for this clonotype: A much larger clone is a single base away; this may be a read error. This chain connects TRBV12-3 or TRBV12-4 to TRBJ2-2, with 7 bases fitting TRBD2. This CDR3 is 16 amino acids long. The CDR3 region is CASSFTGTTNTEELFF. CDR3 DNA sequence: TGTGCCAGCAGTTTCACCGGGACTACGAACACCGAGGAGCTGTTTTTT.

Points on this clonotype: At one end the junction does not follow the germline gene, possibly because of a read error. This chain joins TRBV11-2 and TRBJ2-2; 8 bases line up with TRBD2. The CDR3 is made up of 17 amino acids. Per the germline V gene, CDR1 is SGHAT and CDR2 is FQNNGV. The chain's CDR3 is CTSSSSGLADFTGELFF. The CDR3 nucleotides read TGTACCAGTAGCTCGAGCGGACTAGCAGATTTCACCGGGGAGCTGTTTTTT.

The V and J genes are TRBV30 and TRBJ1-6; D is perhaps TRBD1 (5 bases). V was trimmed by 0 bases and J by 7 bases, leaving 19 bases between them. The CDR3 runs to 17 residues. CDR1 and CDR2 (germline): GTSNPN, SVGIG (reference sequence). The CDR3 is CAWSVRSPGPGNSPLHF. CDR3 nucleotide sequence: TGTGCCTGGAGTGTACGTTCACCGGGACCGGGGAATTCACCCCTCCACTTT.

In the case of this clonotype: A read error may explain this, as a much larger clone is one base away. The CDR3 DNA reads as TGCGCCAGCAGCCAAGAATGGGGCGGGCGAAAAGAGACCCAGTACTTC. It encodes CASSQEWGGRKETQYF. The chain employs TRBV4-3 and TRBJ2-5, with D possibly called TRBD1 or TRBD2 (5 bases each). Germline V gives CDR1 LGHNA, CDR2 YSLEER. V lost 0 bases and J lost 3, with 14 bases in between. The CDR3 covers 16 residues.

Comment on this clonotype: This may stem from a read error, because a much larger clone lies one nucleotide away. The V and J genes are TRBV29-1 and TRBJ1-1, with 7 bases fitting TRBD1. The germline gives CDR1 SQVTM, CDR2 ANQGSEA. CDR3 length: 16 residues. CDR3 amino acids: CSVTPPNRGVDTEVFF. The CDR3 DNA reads TGCAGCGTTACACCACCTAACAGGGGTGTGGACACTGAAGTTTTCTTT.

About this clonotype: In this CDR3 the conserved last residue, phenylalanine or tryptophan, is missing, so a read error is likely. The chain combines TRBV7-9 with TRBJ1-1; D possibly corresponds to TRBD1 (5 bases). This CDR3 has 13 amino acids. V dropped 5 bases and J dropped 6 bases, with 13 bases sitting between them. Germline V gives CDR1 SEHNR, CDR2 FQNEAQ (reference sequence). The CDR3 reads CASSLRGAAEAFY. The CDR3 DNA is TGTGCCAGCAGCCTCCGGGGCGCCGCTGAAGCTTTCTAT.

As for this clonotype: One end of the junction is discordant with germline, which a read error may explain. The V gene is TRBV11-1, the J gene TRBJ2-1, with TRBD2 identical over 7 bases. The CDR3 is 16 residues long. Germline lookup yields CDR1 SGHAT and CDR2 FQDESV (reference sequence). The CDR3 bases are TGTGTCAGCAGCTTAAGGGGCGGGAGCTCCTACAATGAGCAGTTCTTC. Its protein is CVSSLRGGSSYNEQFF.

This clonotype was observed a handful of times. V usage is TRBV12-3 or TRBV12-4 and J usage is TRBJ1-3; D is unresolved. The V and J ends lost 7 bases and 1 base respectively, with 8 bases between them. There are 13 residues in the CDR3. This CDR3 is CASTVRSGNTIYF. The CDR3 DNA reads TGTGCCAGCACAGTTCGGTCTGGAAACACCATATATTTT.

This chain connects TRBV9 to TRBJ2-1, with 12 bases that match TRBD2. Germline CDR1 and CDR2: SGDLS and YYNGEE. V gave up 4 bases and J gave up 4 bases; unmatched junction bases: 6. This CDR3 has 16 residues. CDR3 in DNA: TGTGCCAGCAGCTCCAGAGGACTAGCGGGGTACAATGAGCAGTTCTTC. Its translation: CASSSRGLAGYNEQFF.

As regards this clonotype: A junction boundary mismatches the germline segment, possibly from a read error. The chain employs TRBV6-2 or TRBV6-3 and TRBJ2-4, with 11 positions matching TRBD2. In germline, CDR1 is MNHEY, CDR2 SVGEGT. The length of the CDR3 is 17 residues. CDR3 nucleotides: TGTGCCAGCAGTTACCGGCCGGAACTAGCGGGAGAAAACATTGAGCACTTC. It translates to CASSYRPELAGENIEHF.

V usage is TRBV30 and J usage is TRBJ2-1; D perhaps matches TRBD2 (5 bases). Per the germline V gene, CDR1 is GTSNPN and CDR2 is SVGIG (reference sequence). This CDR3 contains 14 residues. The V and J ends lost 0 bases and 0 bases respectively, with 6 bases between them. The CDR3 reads CAWSVGSSYNEQFF. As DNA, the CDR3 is TGTGCCTGGAGTGTAGGGAGCTCCTACAATGAGCAGTTCTTC.

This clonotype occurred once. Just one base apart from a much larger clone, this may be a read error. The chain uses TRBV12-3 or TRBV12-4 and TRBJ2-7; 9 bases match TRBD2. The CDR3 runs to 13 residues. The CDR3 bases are TGTGTCAGCAGAATAGCGGGAGTCCCAGGGCAGTACTTC. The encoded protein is CVSRIAGVPGQYF.

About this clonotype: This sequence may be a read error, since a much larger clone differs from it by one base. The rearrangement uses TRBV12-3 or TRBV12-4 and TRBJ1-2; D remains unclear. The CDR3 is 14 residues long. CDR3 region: CASSDVQKYYAYTF. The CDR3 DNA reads TGTGCCAGCAGTGATGTACAGAAGTACTATGCCTACACCTTC.